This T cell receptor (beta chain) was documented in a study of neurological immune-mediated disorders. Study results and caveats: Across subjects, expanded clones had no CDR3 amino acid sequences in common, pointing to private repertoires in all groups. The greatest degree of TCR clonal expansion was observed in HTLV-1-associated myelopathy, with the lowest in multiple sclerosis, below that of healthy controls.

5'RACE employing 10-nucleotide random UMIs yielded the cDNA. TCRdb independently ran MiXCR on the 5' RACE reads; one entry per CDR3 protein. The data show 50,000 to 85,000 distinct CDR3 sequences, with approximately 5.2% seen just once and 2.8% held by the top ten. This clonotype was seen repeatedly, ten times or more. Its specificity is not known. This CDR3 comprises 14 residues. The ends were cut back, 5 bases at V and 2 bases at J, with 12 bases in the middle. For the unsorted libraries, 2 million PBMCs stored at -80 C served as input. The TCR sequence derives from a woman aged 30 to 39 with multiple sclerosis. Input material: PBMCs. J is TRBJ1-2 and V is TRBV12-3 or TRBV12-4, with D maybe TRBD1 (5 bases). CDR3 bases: TGTGCCAGCAGTCAGGGAGGAGCGAACTATGGCTACACCTTC. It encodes CASSQGGANYGYTF.